Reported below is one T cell receptor beta chain. What it binds is unknown. This sample is drawn from a study of identical twins. A template switching step contributed a universal primer site, while unique molecular identifiers were present in the cDNA. TCRdb used MiXCR to reprocess the 5' RACE reads, holding one entry per CDR3 protein. This sample carries 350,000 to 450,000 distinct CDR3 sequences, 15% to 20% of them seen once, and the ten largest clones take roughly 12%. Regarding the study as a whole: Zero-insertion findings could be partly confounded by invariant cells (MAIT and iNKT cells). The more abundant beta clonotypes in cord blood had fewer insertions, and memory repertoires did not show this.

The germline V gene has CDR1 KGHDR and CDR2 SFDVKD. The CDR3 contains 14 residues. V lost 1 base and J lost 0, with 5 bases in between. The source of this sequence is a man between 50 and 59 years old in good health. Sequenced input: naive T cells sorted from blood. The genes are TRBV24-1 and TRBJ2-5; D not resolved. The CDR3 DNA reads as TGTGCCACCAGTGATTTCGCGGACCAAGAGACCCAGTACTTC. Translated: CATSDFADQETQYF.